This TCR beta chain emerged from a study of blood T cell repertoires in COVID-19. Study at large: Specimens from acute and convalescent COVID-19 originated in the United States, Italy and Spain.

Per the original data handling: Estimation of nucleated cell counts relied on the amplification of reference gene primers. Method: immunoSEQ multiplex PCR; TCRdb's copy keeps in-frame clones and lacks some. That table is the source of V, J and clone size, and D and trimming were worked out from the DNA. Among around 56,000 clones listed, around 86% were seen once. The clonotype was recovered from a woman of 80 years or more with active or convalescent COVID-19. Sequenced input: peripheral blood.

CDR3 region: CASSLQGGTQYF. CDR3 DNA sequence: TGTGCCAGCAGCTTACAGGGAGGGACGCAGTATTTT. The J gene is TRBJ2-3, the V gene TRBV5-4; TRBD2 is a possible D gene (7 bases). The V gene's germline CDR1 is SGHNT and CDR2 YYREEE (reference sequence). V was cut by 2 bases and J by 9 bases, with 10 bases left in between. The CDR3 loop spans 12 amino acids.